The following is a T cell receptor (beta chain) sequence with its context. Its target is not known. The CDR3 consists of 14 residues. The data were taken from a study of shared clonotypes between healthy human individuals. Regarding the study as a whole: Rarefaction gave evidence that sorted-subset sequencing remained incomplete despite large depth.

The table came from immunoSEQ multiplex PCR; TCRdb's copy has only in-frame clones and leaves some out. Counted here are about 980,000 clones, 76% occurring once; the ten biggest clones make up approximately 1.5%. Sequencing input: memory CD4+ T cells sorted from blood. Subset noted: CD45RA-negative fraction. V gene TRBV21-1 combines with J gene TRBJ1-2. TRBV21-1 is a documented pseudogene. The origin of this receptor is a man aged 18 to 35 in good health. CDR3 in DNA: TGTGCCAGCAGCAAAAAGTCAAGGAGTTATGGCTACACCTTC. Translated, it gives CASSKKSRSYGYTF.